The 2 T cell receptor beta chains listed next were all sequenced from one sample in a study of regulatory T cells in long-lasting Graves disease. Combining iRepertoire HTBI primers with Arm-PCR of CDR3 regions, the authors built TCR beta libraries. MiXCR was run by TCRdb on the multiplex PCR reads, yielding one entry per CDR3 protein. The table records roughly 380,000 distinct CDR3 sequences, approximately 16% of them present only once. Documented time point: newly diagnosed GD, antithyroid drugs for less than 3 months. There was RNA extracted from PBMCs, and the TCR library was made from it. These data also formed part of another study, on T cells in Graves' hyperthyroidism and ophthalmopathy.

The sequences come from peripheral blood mononuclear cells (PBMCs), collected at new diagnosis, from a patient treated with antithyroid drugs. The receptor source for this set is a man aged 40-49 years with Graves disease.

This clonotype was found many times. The chain combines TRBV28 with TRBJ1-1; 9 bases are a match to TRBD1. The CDR3 has 14 residues. Per the germline V gene, CDR1 is MDHEN and CDR2 is SYDVKM. Trimming removed 5 bases from V and 6 bases from J; junction bases left unmatched: 7. The CDR3 region is CASSIGTGYSEAFF. CDR3 bases: TGTGCCAGCAGTATCGGGACAGGGTATTCTGAAGCTTTCTTT.

This clonotype was recorded many times. The rearrangement joins TRBV5-1 to TRBJ2-1; no definite D call. The CDR3 loop spans 13 amino acids. Looked up from germline, CDR1 is SGHRS and CDR2 is YFSETQ. V was shortened by 4 bases and J by 3 bases, with 8 bases between the two germline ends. The CDR3 protein is CASSPVYYNEQFF. CDR3 DNA sequence: TGCGCCAGCAGCCCAGTCTACTACAATGAGCAGTTCTTC.